This T cell receptor beta chain was obtained from a study of control samples from healthy donors and cancer patients. Assay: immunoSEQ multiplex PCR; the TCRdb copy retains only in-frame clones and omits some. The table shows 120,000 to 150,000 clones, with 75% to 95% occurring only once. In germline, CDR1 is LNHNV, CDR2 YYDKDF (reference sequence). The V end lost 0 bases, the J end lost 13 bases, and 19 bases lay between the germline ends. The CDR3 runs to 14 residues. The specimen was blood. This TCR was recovered from a man aged 25 to 40 in good health. The chain uses TRBV15 and TRBJ2-7, with D unclear. CDR3: CATSRDVASRSGYF. The CDR3 region has the DNA TGTGCCACCAGCAGAGATGTGGCTTCGAGGTCGGGTTACTTC.